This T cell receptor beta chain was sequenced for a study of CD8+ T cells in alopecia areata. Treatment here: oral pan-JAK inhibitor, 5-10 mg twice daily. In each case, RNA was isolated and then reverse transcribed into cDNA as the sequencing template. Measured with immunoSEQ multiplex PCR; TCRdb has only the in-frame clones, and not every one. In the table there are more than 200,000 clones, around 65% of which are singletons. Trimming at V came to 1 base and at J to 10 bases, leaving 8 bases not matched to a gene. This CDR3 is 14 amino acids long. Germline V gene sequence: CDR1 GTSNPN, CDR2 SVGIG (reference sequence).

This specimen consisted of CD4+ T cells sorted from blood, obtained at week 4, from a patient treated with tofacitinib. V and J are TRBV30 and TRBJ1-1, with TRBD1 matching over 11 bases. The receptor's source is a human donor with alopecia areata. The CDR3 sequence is CAWSEPDRGLGAFF. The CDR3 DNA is TGTGCCTGGAGTGAGCCGGACAGGGGGCTGGGAGCTTTCTTT.